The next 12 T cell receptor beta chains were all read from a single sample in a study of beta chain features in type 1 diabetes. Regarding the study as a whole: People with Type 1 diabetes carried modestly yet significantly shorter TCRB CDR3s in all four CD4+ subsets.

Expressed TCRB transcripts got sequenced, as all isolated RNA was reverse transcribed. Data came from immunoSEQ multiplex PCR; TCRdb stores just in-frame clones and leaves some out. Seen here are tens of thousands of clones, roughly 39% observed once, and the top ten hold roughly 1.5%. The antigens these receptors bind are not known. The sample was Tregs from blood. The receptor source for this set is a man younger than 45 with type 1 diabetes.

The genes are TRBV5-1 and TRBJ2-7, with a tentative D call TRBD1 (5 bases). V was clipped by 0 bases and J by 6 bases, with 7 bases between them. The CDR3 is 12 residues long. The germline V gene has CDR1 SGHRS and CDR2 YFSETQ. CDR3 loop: CASSLERGEQYF. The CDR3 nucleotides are TGCGCCAGCAGCTTGGAAAGGGGCGAGCAGTACTTC.

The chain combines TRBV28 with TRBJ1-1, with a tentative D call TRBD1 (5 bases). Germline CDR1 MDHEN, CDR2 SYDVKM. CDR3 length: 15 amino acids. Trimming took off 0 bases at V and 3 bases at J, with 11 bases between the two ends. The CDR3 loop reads CASSLWGGKDTEAFF. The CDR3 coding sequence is TGTGCCAGCAGTTTATGGGGGGGAAAGGACACTGAAGCTTTCTTT.

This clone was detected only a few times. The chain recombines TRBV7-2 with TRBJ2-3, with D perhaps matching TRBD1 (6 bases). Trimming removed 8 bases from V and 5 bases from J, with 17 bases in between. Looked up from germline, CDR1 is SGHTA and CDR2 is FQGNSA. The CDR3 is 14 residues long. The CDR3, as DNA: TGTGCCAGCGAGGGTTTACGGGACAAAGATACGCAGTATTTT. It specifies CASEGLRDKDTQYF. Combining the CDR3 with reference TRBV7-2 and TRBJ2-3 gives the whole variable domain GAGVSQSPSNKVTEKGKDVELRCDPISGHTALYWYRQSLGQGLEFLIYFQGNSAPDKSGLPSDRFSAERTGGSVSTLTIQRTQQEDSAVYLCASEGLRDKDTQYFGPGTRLTVL.

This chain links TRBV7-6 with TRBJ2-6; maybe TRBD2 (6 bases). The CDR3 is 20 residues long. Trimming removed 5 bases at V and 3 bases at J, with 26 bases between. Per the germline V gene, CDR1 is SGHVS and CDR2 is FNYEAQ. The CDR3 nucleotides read TGTGCCAGCAGCGCCGCGGTTCCGGAAACGGGAGATTATGGGGCCAACGTCCTGACTTTC. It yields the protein CASSAAVPETGDYGANVLTF.

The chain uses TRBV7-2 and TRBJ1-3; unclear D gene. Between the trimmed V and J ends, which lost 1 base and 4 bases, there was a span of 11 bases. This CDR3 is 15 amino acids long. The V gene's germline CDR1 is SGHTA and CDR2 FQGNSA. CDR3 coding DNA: TGTGCCAGCAGCTTAGGACCAGGCCTCGGAAACACCATATATTTT. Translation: CASSLGPGLGNTIYF.

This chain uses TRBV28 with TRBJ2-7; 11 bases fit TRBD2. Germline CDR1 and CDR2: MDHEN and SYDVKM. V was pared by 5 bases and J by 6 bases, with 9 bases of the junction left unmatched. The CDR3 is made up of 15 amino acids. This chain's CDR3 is CASSPTSGSSGEQYF. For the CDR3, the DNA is TGTGCCAGCAGTCCTACTAGCGGGAGTTCTGGCGAGCAGTACTTC.

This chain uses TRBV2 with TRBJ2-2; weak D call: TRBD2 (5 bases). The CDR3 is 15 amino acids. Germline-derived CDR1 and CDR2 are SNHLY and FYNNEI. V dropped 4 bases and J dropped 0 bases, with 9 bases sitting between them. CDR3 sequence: CASSGTVANTGELFF. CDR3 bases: TGTGCCAGCAGTGGGACTGTCGCGAACACCGGGGAGCTGTTTTTT.

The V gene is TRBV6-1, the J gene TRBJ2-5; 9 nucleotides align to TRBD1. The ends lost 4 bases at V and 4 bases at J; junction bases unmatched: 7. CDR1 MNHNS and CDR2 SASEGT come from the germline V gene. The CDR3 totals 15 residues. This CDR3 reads CASSAGTGRTETQYF. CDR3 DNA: TGTGCCAGCAGTGCCGGGACAGGGAGGACAGAGACCCAGTACTTC.

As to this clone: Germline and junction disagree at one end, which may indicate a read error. In DNA form, the CDR3 reads TGTGCCAGCAGCCAAGCCGAGGAGTTCTCCTACGAGCAGTACTTC. This translates into CASSQAEEFSYEQYF. The rearrangement links TRBV4-1 to TRBJ2-7; D is unclear. Germline V gives CDR1 MGHRA, CDR2 YSYEKL. The length of the CDR3 is 15 residues.

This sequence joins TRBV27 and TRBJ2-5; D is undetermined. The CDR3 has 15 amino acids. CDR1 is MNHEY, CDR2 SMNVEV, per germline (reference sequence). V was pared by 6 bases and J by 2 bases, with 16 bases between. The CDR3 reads CASRALHEAQETQYF. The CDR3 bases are TGTGCCAGCAGAGCCCTACACGAGGCGCAAGAGACCCAGTACTTC.

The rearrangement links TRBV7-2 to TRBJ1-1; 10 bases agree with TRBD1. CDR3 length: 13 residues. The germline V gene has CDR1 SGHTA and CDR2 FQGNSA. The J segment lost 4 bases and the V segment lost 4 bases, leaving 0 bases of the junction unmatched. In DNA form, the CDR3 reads TGTGCCAGCAGCTGGACAGGGGGCACTGAAGCTTTCTTT. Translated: CASSWTGGTEAFF.

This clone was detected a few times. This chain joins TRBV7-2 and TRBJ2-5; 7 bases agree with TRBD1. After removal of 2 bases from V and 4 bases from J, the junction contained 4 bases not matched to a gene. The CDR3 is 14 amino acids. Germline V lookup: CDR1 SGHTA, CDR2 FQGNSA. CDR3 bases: TGTGCCAGCAGCTTACGACAGGGAGCAGAGACCCAGTACTTC. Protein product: CASSLRQGAETQYF. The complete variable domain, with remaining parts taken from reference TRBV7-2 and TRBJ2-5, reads GAGVSQSPSNKVTEKGKDVELRCDPISGHTALYWYRQSLGQGLEFLIYFQGNSAPDKSGLPSDRFSAERTGGSVSTLTIQRTQQEDSAVYLCASSLRQGAETQYFGPGTRLLVL.